The clone carrying this T cell receptor (beta chain) was counted a single time. Germline loops: CDR1 DFQATT, CDR2 SNEGSKA (reference sequence). This CDR3 contains 13 residues. J was trimmed by 2 bases and V by 2 bases; bases with no gene match: 2. This sample is part of a study of T-cell memory formation after mild COVID-19. Using its own MiXCR run on the 5' RACE reads, TCRdb lists one record per CDR3 protein. The sample lists more than 75,000 distinct CDR3 sequences; about 14% were seen once. This receptor was taken from an adult woman who had mild COVID-19 (a few samples of this study predate the infection). Cell type and time point are not known. Sequenced material: PBMCs or a T cell subset sorted from them (not recorded which). The rearrangement uses TRBV20-1 and TRBJ1-1; 7 bases line up with TRBD1. The CDR3 here is CSARRQGNTEAFF. Written as DNA, the CDR3 is TGCAGTGCTAGAAGACAGGGCAACACTGAAGCTTTCTTT.